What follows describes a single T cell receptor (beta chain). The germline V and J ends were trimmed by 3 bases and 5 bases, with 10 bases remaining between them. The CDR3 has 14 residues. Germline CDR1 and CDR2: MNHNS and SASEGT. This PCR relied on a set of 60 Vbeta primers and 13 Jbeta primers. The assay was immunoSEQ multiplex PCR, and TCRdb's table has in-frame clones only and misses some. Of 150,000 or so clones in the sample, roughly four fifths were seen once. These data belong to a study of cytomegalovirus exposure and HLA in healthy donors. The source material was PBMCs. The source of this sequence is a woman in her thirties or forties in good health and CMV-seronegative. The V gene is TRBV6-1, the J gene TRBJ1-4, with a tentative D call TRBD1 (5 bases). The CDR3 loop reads CASSEWGGNEKLFF. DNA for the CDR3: TGTGCCAGCAGTGAGTGGGGGGGGAATGAAAAACTGTTTTTT.